This T cell receptor beta chain derives from a study of PD-L1 blockade in urothelial cancer. Data came from immunoSEQ multiplex PCR; TCRdb stores just in-frame clones and leaves some out. The sample yields about 38,000 clones, over 80% seen once. Time point defined: pretreatment peripheral blood. The CDR3 contains 15 residues. V lost 1 base, J lost 9 bases, and 16 bases lay in between. Germline V gene data show CDR1 as SGHDN and CDR2 as FVKESK. Sample: PBMCs, taken around atezolizumab (anti-PD-L1) treatment. This TCR was recovered from a man older than 75 with urothelial cancer. V and J are TRBV14 and TRBJ2-1, with a tentative D call TRBD2 (5 bases). CDR3 protein: CASSQGAPGWVEQFF. DNA for the CDR3: TGTGCCAGCAGCCAAGGAGCGCCGGGATGGGTTGAGCAGTTCTTC.